This entry describes one T cell receptor beta chain. Its antigen is undetermined. The data stem from a study of T cell repertoires in cytomegalovirus infection. Across the whole study: Evidence of both CMV infection and a matching HLA type came from public TCR beta signatures. Regarding the study as a whole: HLA-C-restricted, CMV-specific TCR beta clonotypes were dominant ex vivo. Identification of carriers of CMV plus the relevant HLA was performed using cumulative public TCR beta family frequency.

TCRdb re-derived calls from the reads in MiXCR, one entry per CDR3 protein. The data contain roughly 760,000 distinct CDR3 sequences, 35% to 40% of them singletons. This TCR was recovered from a human donor in good health (CMV status not recorded). Some clones in this sample may be carry-over from other donors' samples. Sample: PBMCs.

In DNA form, the CDR3 reads TGTGCCAGCAGCAATAGCGGGAAGGGGAACATTCAGTACTTC. As protein: CASSNSGKGNIQYF. J is TRBJ2-4 and V is TRBV12-3 or TRBV12-4; 8 positions match TRBD2. Trimming removed 6 bases from V and 7 bases from J; junction bases left unmatched: 8. The CDR3 is 14 residues long.